This T cell receptor (beta chain) originates from a study of naive and memory T cell subsets (dated by TCRdb to the late 2010s). About the investigation overall: Sorted naive and memory T cell subsets from peripheral blood were analyzed in the study using a UMI-based, open-source pipeline for TCR alpha and beta sequencing. IgG serology results and the functional CMV T cell responses were in complete agreement. RNA was DNase-treated and reverse transcribed with TCR constant-region primers, mostly using SuperScript III. Overall results and qualifications from the work: The repertoire findings for the naive and memory subsets could not be validated against a ground truth, as none was available. RNA-based TCR counts may be influenced by expression changes linked to T cell activation and differentiation. Each clonotype was defined as a single alpha or beta chain sequence rather than as a paired alpha/beta receptor. After error correction, over 90% of naive TCR sequences appeared only once, giving much steeper abundance distributions than memory subsets. In both CD4 and CD8 cells, a rise in Gini index and a fall in Shannon and inverse Simpson diversity were observed from naive through CM, EM and EMRA. TCR abundance followed a power law with an exponent that was different for naive and memory subsets but consistent across the three individuals.

CDR1 and CDR2 are drawn from the germline V gene (reference sequence): DFQATT, SNEGSKA. Deletion took 3 bases off V and 10 bases off J, with a span of 16 bases between the germline ends. The CDR3 goes from the cysteine to the phenylalanine over 13 residues. Only the CDR3 DNA stays, 39 bases, in frame from base 1. This clonotype was counted at least ten times. Its antigen remains unidentified. No much larger clone is present one base from it, and per-base qualities are unavailable. TCR alpha and beta chain libraries were amplified separately from the second PCR step onward. To determine each donor's CMV status, fresh PBMCs were stimulated overnight with CMV viral lysate, and IFNgamma production from CD4+ T cells was then assessed. CD4 T cells were positively selected using Miltenyi beads, after which CD8 T cells were positively selected from the CD4-negative fraction. Cells were stained for CD3, CD4, CD8, CD45RA, CD27 and a live/dead dye and were sorted on a BD Aria II into four subsets based on CD45RA and CD27. Effector memory cells were sorted as CD45RA-CD27-, whereas EMRA cells were sorted as CD45RA+CD27-. Three healthy volunteers provided blood, and the blood of each volunteer was split into CD4 and CD8 T cells and then into four differentiation subsets. Approximately 120 ml of peripheral blood was taken from each donor, and PBMC were separated by density-gradient centrifugation on Ficoll-Paque PLUS. Sorted cells were lysed in RLT buffer, after which RNA was extracted using a Qiagen RNeasy kit and stored at -80 degrees C.

Libraries were constructed by UMI-ligation and nested PCR. The beta constant-region primer consisted of an equimolar mixture of two oligonucleotides that together covered TRBC1 and TRBC2. T4 RNA ligase 1 ligated a single-stranded oligonucleotide carrying the SP2 primer and a 12-nucleotide UMI to the cDNA 3' end. Four rounds of PCR, combining the SP2 primer with nested alpha and beta constant-region primers, were used to amplify the ligated cDNA. The ligation reaction was kept at 16 degrees C for about 18-24 hours. To avoid over-amplification, PCR2 was usually performed as a SYBR Green qPCR and halted once a predetermined threshold was reached. Agencourt AMPure XP magnetic beads were used for all purifications after the first. Library amounts were measured by Qubit and library quality was assessed on a TapeStation, where the main peak was expected at around 650 bp. Pooled libraries were sequenced on an Illumina MiSeq with v2 2x251 paired-end kits, typically giving about 0.9-2.1 million reads per sample. Each sample library was pooled at approximately 3.6 nM, and roughly 4.5-7% PhiX was included to improve cluster recognition. The original methods were these. Using tag matching that tolerated one base-pair mismatch, Decombinator assigned V and J genes to FASTQ reads that had been processed by Demultiplexor. UMIs were used by Collapsinator to correct both sequencing errors and frequency errors arising from PCR heterogeneity. TCRs were translated and CDR3s were extracted from the conserved cysteine to the FGXG phenylalanine by CDR3Translator, with non-productive sequences being flagged. Gini, Shannon entropy and inverse Simpson indices were calculated on repertoires that had been subsampled to equal numbers of UMI-defined TCRs. Power-law fits to clonotype abundance distributions were performed by maximum likelihood within the linear range. Similar UMI counts, unique TCR numbers and clonal distributions were obtained with the pipeline and with MIGEC on one naive CD8 sample. Repertoires were searched for some 7,000 CMV-associated CDR3 sequences compiled from VDJdb and a published dataset. TCRdb cleaned the public reads at Q25 with fastp, built clones with MiXCR and kept in-frame beta chains. Merged by CDR3 protein, the rows form single entries marked with the most common genes and DNA. These V and J calls rely on TCRdb rather than the paper's analysis. In all, the sample holds around 30,000 distinct CDR3 sequences, and 9.5% to 12% of those were seen once. More than 15% of the sample is in the top ten clones.

This TCR came from a human donor in good health. Sequenced sample: effector memory CD4+ T cells from blood. Sample cell subset or site, as interpreted from the label and publication: effector memory, CD45RA- CD27-. The chain couples TRBV20-1 to TRBJ2-1, with the D gene uncertain. The CDR3 sequence is CSASMSAFGEQFF. In nucleotides, the sequence is TGCAGTGCTAGCATGTCAGCGTTCGGCGAGCAGTTCTTC.